Below are 10 T cell receptor beta chains sequenced from a single sample in a study of shared clonotypes between healthy human individuals. Sequenced by immunoSEQ multiplex PCR; TCRdb stores in-frame clones only, minus some. This sample yields approximately 1.5 million clones, of which 95% to 99% are seen a single time; roughly 0.45% belongs to the top ten. The sample taken for sequencing was naive CD4+ T cells sorted from blood. Subset noted: CD45RA+ positively selected. These receptors were taken from a man aged 25-45 years in good health.

For this clone: At the DNA level, this CDR3 is encoded by other sequences in the same sample as well. The chain recombines TRBV28 with TRBJ2-5, with TRBD1 matching over 8 bases. J lost 5 bases, V lost 2 bases, and 1 base had no gene match. There are 13 residues in the CDR3. Germline V gene data show CDR1 as MDHEN and CDR2 as SYDVKM. This chain's CDR3 is CASSLTGGETQYF. The CDR3 DNA reads as TGTGCCAGCAGTTTAACAGGGGGGGAGACCCAGTACTTC.

The CDR3 region has the DNA TGTGCCAGCAGTGGAGGTAGGCTTTGGGTCAATGAGCAGTTCTTC. Residues: CASSGGRLWVNEQFF. The rearrangement joins TRBV6-1 to TRBJ2-1, with no clear D. The CDR3 is 15 residues long. Looked up from germline, CDR1 is MNHNS and CDR2 is SASEGT. The ends were cut back, 4 bases at V and 6 bases at J, with 16 bases in the middle.

V usage is TRBV5-4 and J usage is TRBJ2-7; a possible D gene is TRBD2 (6 bases). The CDR3 totals 15 residues. CDR1 is SGHNT and CDR2 is YYREEE in the germline V gene (reference sequence). The ends were cut back, 3 bases at V and 0 bases at J, with 13 bases in the middle. Here the CDR3 DNA reads TGTGCCAGCAGCTCGGCGGGACGGAGCTCCTACGAGCAGTACTTC. Its protein is CASSSAGRSSYEQYF.

The chain uses TRBV2 and TRBJ1-1; no reliable D call. Germline CDR1 SNHLY, CDR2 FYNNEI. The CDR3 runs to 12 residues. The V end was cut by 6 bases, the J end by 1 base, with 6 bases between. The DNA for the CDR3 is TGTGCCAGCAGGGTCCAGAACACTGAAGCTTTCTTT. The encoded protein is CASRVQNTEAFF.

The rearrangement links TRBV9 to TRBJ2-1; the D gene is possibly TRBD1 (5 bases). From germline, CDR1 is SGDLS and CDR2 YYNGEE. The CDR3 covers 15 residues. Trimming cost V 1 base and J 5 bases, with 13 bases left between them. CDR3 amino acids: CASSVQGRGNNEQFF. DNA for the CDR3: TGTGCCAGCAGCGTACAGGGTCGCGGAAACAATGAGCAGTTCTTC.

The chain combines TRBV2 with TRBJ2-1, with TRBD2 as a possible D gene (6 bases). Germline V gives CDR1 SNHLY, CDR2 FYNNEI. The CDR3 is made up of 15 amino acids. Trimming shortened V by 7 bases and J by 2 bases, and 15 bases separated the two germline ends. The CDR3 sequence: CASTKGRGAYNEQFF. The CDR3 DNA is TGTGCCAGCACCAAGGGACGCGGGGCCTACAATGAGCAGTTCTTC.

The chain combines TRBV9 with TRBJ2-2, with a weak D call TRBD2 (5 bases). Germline CDR1 SGDLS, CDR2 YYNGEE. Trimming removed 2 bases at V and 1 base at J, with 15 bases between. There are 17 residues in the CDR3. The CDR3 bases are TGTGCCAGCAGCGTCCTGGCGGGCTTAATGAACACCGGGGAGCTGTTTTTT. This encodes CASSVLAGLMNTGELFF. The whole variable domain, remainder taken from reference TRBV9 and TRBJ2-2, is DSGVTQTPKHLITATGQRVTLRCSPRSGDLSVYWYQQSLDQGLQFLIQYYNGEERAKGNILERFSAQQFPDLHSELNLSSLELGDSALYFCASSVLAGLMNTGELFFGEGSRLTVL.

V usage is TRBV4-2 and J usage is TRBJ2-5; TRBD2 aligns across 14 bases. Germline CDR1 and CDR2: LGHNA and YNFKEQ. This CDR3 comprises 16 residues. Trimming took 5 bases from V and 5 from J; bases not matched to a gene: 7. The chain's CDR3 is CASSETSGRGGETQYF. The CDR3 DNA follows: TGTGCCAGCAGCGAGACTAGCGGGAGGGGTGGCGAGACCCAGTACTTC.

The CDR3 spells CASSLAIGGEQFF. CDR3 bases: TGTGCCAGCAGCTTGGCGATTGGAGGTGAGCAGTTCTTC. The chain has TRBV11-2 and TRBJ2-1; TRBD2 is a possible D gene (5 bases). Germline CDR1 is SGHAT and CDR2 is FQNNGV. This CDR3 has 13 amino acids. Trimming took off 3 bases at V and 9 bases at J, with 12 bases between the two ends.

This clone showed up just once. The chain has TRBV5-1 and TRBJ1-1, with D hard to call. CDR3 length: 15 amino acids. Trimming shortened V by 0 bases and J by 0 bases, and 9 bases separated the two germline ends. Germline V gene sequence: CDR1 SGHRS, CDR2 YFSETQ. The CDR3 DNA is TGCGCCAGCAGCTTGGGGAGCTCTATGAACACTGAAGCTTTCTTT. Its translation is CASSLGSSMNTEAFF.